This T cell receptor (beta chain) was observed in a study of T cell changes during pregnancy in multiple sclerosis (dated by TCRdb to the late 2010s). At the level of the whole study: The study looked at changes in the T cell repertoire across pregnancy in women with multiple sclerosis.

V is shortened by 4 bases, J by 1 base, and the region joining them spans 4 bases. The germline V gene gives CDR1 as MNHNS and CDR2 as SASEGT. Inclusive of the bounding cysteine and phenylalanine, the CDR3 is 13 residues long. CDR3 DNA only is kept here, 39 bases in frame from base 1. To prepare the library, the immunoSEQ multiplex PCR assay was applied. TCRdb stores this immuneACCESS table with in-frame sequences only. Part of the clones is absent; in the studies checked, under half of the shortfall reflects unresolved V genes, and no reason is known for the rest. The sample records 35,000 to 40,000 clones, roughly 91% of which are singletons. The ten top clones hold under 7.5% of the sample. Concerning this clone itself: No antigen is known for it. There are no base qualities to consult, and no much larger clone falls within one base.

Rearrangement joined TRBV6-1 to TRBJ2-2; a confident D gene designation cannot be given. Sequenced here: CD8+ T cells from peripheral blood mononuclear cells, sampled in the third trimester of pregnancy. This receptor was identified in a female donor with multiple sclerosis, enrolled in a pregnancy study. The nucleotide sequence is TGTGCCAGCAGTGCCTTGAACACCGGGGAGCTGTTTTTT. This codes for CASSALNTGELFF.